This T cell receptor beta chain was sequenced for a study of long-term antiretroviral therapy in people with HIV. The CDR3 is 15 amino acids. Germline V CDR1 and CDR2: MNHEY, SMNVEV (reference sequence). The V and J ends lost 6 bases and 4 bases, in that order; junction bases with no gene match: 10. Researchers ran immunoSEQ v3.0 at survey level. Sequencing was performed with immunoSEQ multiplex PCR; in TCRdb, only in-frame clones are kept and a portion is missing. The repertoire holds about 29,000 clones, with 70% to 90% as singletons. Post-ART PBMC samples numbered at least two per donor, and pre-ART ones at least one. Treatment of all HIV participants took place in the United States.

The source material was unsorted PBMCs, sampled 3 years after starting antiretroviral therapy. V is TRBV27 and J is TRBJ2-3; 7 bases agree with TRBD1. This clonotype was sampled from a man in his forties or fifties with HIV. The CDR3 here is CASRLIDRVADTQYF. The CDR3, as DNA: TGTGCCAGCAGACTTATCGACAGGGTGGCAGATACGCAGTATTTT.